One T cell receptor (beta chain) is described in this entry. Its antigen is currently unknown. The sample belongs to a study of CD8+ T cells in alopecia areata. Study-wide findings and caveats: Scalp clonality and expanded CD8+ clones among the top 100 fell significantly with tofacitinib.

As the sequencing template, cDNA was produced by extracting RNA and reverse transcribing it. Libraries were prepared by immunoSEQ multiplex PCR; TCRdb keeps only in-frame clonotypes and omits some of them. Found here are about 160,000 clones, less than 80% of them singletons; the top ten hold 12% to 15%. As to treatment: oral pan-JAK inhibitor, 5-10 mg twice daily. Peripheral blood samples and lesional scalp punch biopsies were obtained from alopecia areata patients. This CDR3 is built from 13 residues. The germline V gene has CDR1 MGHRA and CDR2 YSYEKL. The V end was cut by 4 bases, the J end by 5 bases, with 9 bases between.

The receptor was isolated from a human donor with alopecia areata. This specimen consisted of CD4+ T cells sorted from blood, obtained at week 24, from a patient treated with tofacitinib. This sequence joins TRBV4-1 and TRBJ1-5; the D is unclear. CDR3 in amino acids: CASSRGGDQPQHF. Written as DNA, the CDR3 is TGCGCCAGCAGCCGGGGTGGGGATCAGCCCCAGCATTTT.